This TCR beta chain was recovered during a study of long-term antiretroviral therapy in people with HIV. Sequencing used immunoSEQ v3.0 at survey level. Assay: immunoSEQ multiplex PCR; the TCRdb copy retains only in-frame clones and omits some. Of some 34,000 clones listed, 95% to 97% are singletons. The material sequenced was unsorted PBMCs, taken 6.5 to 6.6 years after starting antiretroviral therapy. The TCR was taken from a young man with HIV.

The CDR3: CASSIQATNEKLFF. The CDR3 DNA reads as TGTGCCAGTAGTATCCAGGCTACTAATGAAAAACTGTTTTTT. This chain joins TRBV19 and TRBJ1-4; D remains ambiguous. Germline V gene sequence: CDR1 LNHDA, CDR2 SQIVND (reference sequence). Trimming shortened V by 3 bases and J by 2 bases, and 7 bases separated the two germline ends. The CDR3 spans 14 residues.